Detailed here is one T cell receptor beta chain. Its antigen is still unknown. No base quality values were provided; no much bigger clone lies one nucleotide off. Interpreted using the paper, the time point label stands for: about eleven months on ibrutinib. Approximately 2 micrograms of genomic DNA were extracted from cryopreserved PBMCs for TCR beta library preparation. Longitudinal blood samples from CLL patients receiving ibrutinib monotherapy were subjected to high-throughput TCR beta sequencing. The patients took part in an open-label, single-center phase 2 trial of ibrutinib monotherapy. The data derive from a study of cytotoxic CD8 clonotypes in ibrutinib-treated CLL (dated by TCRdb to 2020 to 2022). With respect to the entire study: The cohort was composed of about a dozen relapsed/refractory and around 15 treatment-naive patients; IGHV unmutated status was identified in 17 patients. Responses were partial in about 25 patients and complete in 2; after median 68 months follow-up, about 14 stayed in remission and 12 progressed. Response samples were obtained after a median of approximately 12 months of treatment, with a range of about 6 to 36 months. An average of around 250,000 productive templates and 80,000 to 100,000 productive rearrangements was obtained per sample. Of the approximately 90 participants in the trial, 25 to 30 had longitudinal samples available. Cryopreserved peripheral blood mononuclear cells were collected at three points: before therapy, at response, and at either sustained remission or disease progression. All remission and progressive disease samples were collected while patients were still receiving ibrutinib. Study-wide findings and limitations: Public clonotypes were rare and either shrank or stayed stable during treatment, and the rise in clonality at ibrutinib response reflected expansion of private clonotypes. At ibrutinib response clonality went up, during sustained remission it held steady, and at progression it dropped back toward baseline. Sampling times were not matched between patients in sustained remission and patients whose disease was progressing, and lymph node repertoires were not examined. At baseline, clonality was higher than in age-matched healthy donors and showed a strong correlation with circulating CD8+ T-cell counts.

The junction shows trimming of 3 bases on V and 5 bases on J, and the gene matches do not reach 5 bases of it. The CDR3 holds 14 amino acids from the cysteine to the phenylalanine. The sequence is cut down to CDR3 DNA, 42 bases in frame from base 1. Per the germline V gene (reference sequence), MNHEY is the CDR1 and SMNVEV is the CDR2. A MiSeq instrument was used for deep resolution sequencing, which targeted depths ranging from 1 in 1 million up to 1 in 200,000 T cells, with coverage averaging 10x for each clonotype. The immunoSEQ hsTCRB Kit was used to generate TCR beta libraries. For the original study's pipeline: The data were analyzed with ImmunoSEQ Analyzer and ImmunoSEQ Data Assistant, and V, D and J gene assignments followed IMGT definitions. Clonality, with values ranging from 0 to 1, was calculated as one minus the normalized Shannon entropy of productive rearrangement frequencies. Only overrepresented clonotypes making up at least 0.05% of each patient's repertoire were included in the public clonotype analysis. Thirteen age-matched healthy donor repertoires from immuneACCESS served as clonality controls. TCRdb provides this immuneACCESS table in a form limited to in-frame rearrangements. Some clones are lacking; in checked studies, under half of them reflect an unresolved V gene, and why the rest are absent is not known. V and J calls and clone size come straight from that table; D and trimming were deduced from the DNA. For this sample the table gives around 200,000 clones, of which around 75% were detected only once. Around 5.9% of the sample rests with the top ten.

The rearranged segments are TRBV27 and TRBJ2-7, and TRBD1 matches 9 of the central bases. The clonotype originates from a human donor with chronic lymphocytic leukemia. Material: PBMCs, obtained after 12 months of ibrutinib treatment. CDR3 region: CASSFHRGLDEQYF. The nucleotides read TGTGCCAGCAGTTTCCACAGGGGGCTGGACGAGCAGTACTTC.